This T cell receptor (beta chain) was recovered during a study of tumor and adjacent non-tumor tissue in lung cancer. No cell sorting was done before RNA was extracted from the tissue. Between August and November 2014, newly diagnosed, chemotherapy-naive lung cancer patients underwent thoracic surgery in China. Per the germline V gene, CDR1 is SGHNT and CDR2 is YENEEA. The CDR3 runs to 15 residues. A modified ARM-PCR protocol with three rounds of nested PCR amplified TCRbeta. One entry per CDR3 protein results from TCRdb running MiXCR on the multiplex PCR reads. The table lists more than 85,000 distinct CDR3 sequences, roughly 77% of them singletons. Broader study findings: Top 100 clones took a larger repertoire share in normal lung. Significantly higher TCR diversity was found in tumor than normal lung. Patients with more diverse tumor TCRs had worse survival.

Details on this clonotype: Antigen specificity is unknown. A junction end diverges from the germline sequence, so it may reflect a read error.

Material for sequencing was lung tumor tissue. The rearrangement links TRBV11-3 to TRBJ2-3; TRBD1 matches 8 bases. The TCR sequence derives from an older woman with non-small cell lung cancer. The CDR3 nucleotides are TGTGCAAGCAGCCCCGCCGGACAGGGAGGTCATACGCGGTATTTT. It encodes CASSPAGQGGHTRYF.